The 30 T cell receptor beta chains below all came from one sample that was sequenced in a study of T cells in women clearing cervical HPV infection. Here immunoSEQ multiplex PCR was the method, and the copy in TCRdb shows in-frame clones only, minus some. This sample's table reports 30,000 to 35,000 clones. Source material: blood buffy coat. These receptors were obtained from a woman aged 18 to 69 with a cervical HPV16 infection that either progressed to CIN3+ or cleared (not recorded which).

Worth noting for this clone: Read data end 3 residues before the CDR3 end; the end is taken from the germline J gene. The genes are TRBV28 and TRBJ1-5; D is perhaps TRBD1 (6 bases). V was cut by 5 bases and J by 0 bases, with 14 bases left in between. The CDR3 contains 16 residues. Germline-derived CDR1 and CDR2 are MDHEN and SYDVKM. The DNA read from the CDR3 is TGTGCCAGCAGTCCTCAGGGAGGGGGTAGCAATCAGCCC. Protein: CASSPQGGGSNQP. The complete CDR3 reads CASSPQGGGSNQPQHF.

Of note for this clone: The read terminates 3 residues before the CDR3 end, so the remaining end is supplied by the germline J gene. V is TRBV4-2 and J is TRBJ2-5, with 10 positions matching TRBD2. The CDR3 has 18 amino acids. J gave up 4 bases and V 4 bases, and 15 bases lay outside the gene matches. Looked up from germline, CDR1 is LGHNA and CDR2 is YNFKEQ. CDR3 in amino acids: CASSPSFRASGGRETQYF. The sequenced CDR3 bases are TGTGCCAGCAGCCCTTCGTTCCGGGCTAGCGGGGGACGAGAGACC.

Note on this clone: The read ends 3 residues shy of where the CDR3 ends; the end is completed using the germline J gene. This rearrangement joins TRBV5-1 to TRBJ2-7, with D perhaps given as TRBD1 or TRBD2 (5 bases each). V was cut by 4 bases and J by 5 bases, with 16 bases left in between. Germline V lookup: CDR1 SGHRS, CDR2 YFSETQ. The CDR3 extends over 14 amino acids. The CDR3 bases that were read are TGCGCCAGCAGCCCGGATACGAGGGGAGACGAG. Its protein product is CASSPDTRGDE. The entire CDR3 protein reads CASSPDTRGDEQYF.

The DNA read from the CDR3 is TGTGCCAGCAGCGCTACCTCGGATACG. Amino acids: CASSATSDT. The full CDR3 protein is CASSATSDTQYF. The chain recombines TRBV6-2 or TRBV6-3 with TRBJ2-3, with D hard to call. Coverage ceases 3 residues before the CDR3 finishes, and the germline J gene fills in the end. The CDR3 has 12 amino acids. Deletions cut 6 bases from V and 6 bases from J, with 10 bases between. Germline CDR1 and CDR2: MNHEY and SVGEGT.

The sequenced part of the CDR3 DNA is TGTGCCAGTAGTGTGGACAGGGATAGCAATCAGCCC. Protein: CASSVDRDSNQP. The whole CDR3 reads CASSVDRDSNQPQHF. The chain has TRBV19 and TRBJ1-5; 8 nucleotides align to TRBD1. Coverage ceases 3 residues before the CDR3 finishes, and the germline J gene fills in the end. The CDR3 runs 15 residues. CDR1 and CDR2 (germline): LNHDA, SQIVND (reference sequence). With 5 bases clipped from V and 0 bases from J, the junction kept 3 bases outside the gene matches.

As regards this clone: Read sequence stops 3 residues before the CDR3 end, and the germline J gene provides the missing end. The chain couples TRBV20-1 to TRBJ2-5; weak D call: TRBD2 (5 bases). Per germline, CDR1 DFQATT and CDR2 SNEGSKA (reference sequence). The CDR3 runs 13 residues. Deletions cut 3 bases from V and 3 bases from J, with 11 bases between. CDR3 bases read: TGCAGTGCTAGTGACGGGGTGAAAGAGACC. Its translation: CSASDGVKET. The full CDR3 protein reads CSASDGVKETQYF.

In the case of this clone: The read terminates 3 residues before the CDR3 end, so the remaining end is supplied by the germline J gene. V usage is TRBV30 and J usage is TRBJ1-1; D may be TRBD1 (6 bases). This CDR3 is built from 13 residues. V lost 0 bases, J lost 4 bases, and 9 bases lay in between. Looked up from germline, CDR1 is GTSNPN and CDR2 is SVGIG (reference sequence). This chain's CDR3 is CAWSVRGSTEAFF. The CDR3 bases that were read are TGTGCCTGGAGTGTCAGGGGCTCCACTGAA.

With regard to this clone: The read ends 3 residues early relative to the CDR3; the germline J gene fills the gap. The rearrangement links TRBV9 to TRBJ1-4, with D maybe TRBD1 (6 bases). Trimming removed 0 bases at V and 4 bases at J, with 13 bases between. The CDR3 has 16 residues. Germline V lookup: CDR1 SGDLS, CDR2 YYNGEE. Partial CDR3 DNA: TGTGCCAGCAGCGTAGCCGCGGGGGCAGTTAATGAAAAA. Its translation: CASSVAAGAVNEK. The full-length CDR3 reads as CASSVAAGAVNEKLFF.

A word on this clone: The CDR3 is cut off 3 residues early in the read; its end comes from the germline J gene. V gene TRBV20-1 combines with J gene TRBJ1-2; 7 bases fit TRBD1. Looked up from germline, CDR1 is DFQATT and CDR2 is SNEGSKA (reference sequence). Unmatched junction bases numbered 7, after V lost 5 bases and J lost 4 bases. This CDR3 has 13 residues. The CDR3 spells CSASSGTAYGYTF. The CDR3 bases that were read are TGCAGTGCTTCCAGCGGGACAGCCTATGGC.

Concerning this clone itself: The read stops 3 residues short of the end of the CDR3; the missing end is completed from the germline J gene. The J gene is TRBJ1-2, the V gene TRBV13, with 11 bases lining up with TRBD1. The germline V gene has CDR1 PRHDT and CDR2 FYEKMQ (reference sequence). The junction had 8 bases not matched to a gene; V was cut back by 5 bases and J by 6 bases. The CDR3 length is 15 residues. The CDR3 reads CASSAGTGGGNGYTF. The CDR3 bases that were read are TGTGCCAGCAGCGCGGGGACAGGGGGAGGGAATGGC.

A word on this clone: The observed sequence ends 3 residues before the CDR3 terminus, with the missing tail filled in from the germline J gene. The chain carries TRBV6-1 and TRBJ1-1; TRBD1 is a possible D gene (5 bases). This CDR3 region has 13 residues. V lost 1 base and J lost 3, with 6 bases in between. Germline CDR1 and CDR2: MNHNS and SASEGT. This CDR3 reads CASSEGTHTEAFF. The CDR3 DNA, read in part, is TGTGCCAGCAGTGAAGGGACACACACTGAA.

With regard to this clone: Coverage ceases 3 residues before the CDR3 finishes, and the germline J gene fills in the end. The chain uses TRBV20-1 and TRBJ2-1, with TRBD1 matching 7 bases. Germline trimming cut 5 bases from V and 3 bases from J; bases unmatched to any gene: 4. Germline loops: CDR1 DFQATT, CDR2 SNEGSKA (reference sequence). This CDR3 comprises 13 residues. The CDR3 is CSAPHRGYNEQFF. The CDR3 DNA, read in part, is TGCAGTGCTCCACACAGGGGCTACAATGAG.

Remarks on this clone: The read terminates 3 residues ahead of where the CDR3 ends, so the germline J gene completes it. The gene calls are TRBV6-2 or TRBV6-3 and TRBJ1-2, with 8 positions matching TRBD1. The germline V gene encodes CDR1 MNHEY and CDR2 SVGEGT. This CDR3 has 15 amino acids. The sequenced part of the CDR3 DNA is TGTGCCAGCAGCGACCTACGGACAGGGACTAACGGC. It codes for CASSDLRTGTNG. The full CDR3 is CASSDLRTGTNGYTF.

The CDR3 DNA, read in part, is TGCAGTGCAGCCCCCAGCGGGGGGGGCAATGAG. Protein product: CSAAPSGGGNE. The entire CDR3 protein reads CSAAPSGGGNEQFF. This rearrangement joins TRBV20-1 to TRBJ2-1; 10 positions match TRBD2. The CDR3 end falls 3 residues outside the read, so it is completed with the germline J gene. The V segment lost 6 bases and the J segment 6 bases; nucleotides outside the gene matches: 8. The CDR3 loop spans 14 amino acids. CDR1 is DFQATT and CDR2 is SNEGSKA in the germline V gene (reference sequence).

The CDR3 sequence: CASKVRGHGANVLTF. Partial CDR3 DNA: TGTGCCAGCAAAGTAAGGGGGCATGGGGCCAACGTC. The chain links TRBV13 to TRBJ2-6; 7 bases are a match to TRBD1. The read terminates 3 residues before the CDR3 end, so the remaining end is supplied by the germline J gene. This CDR3 is built from 15 residues. The germline CDR1 and CDR2 sequences are PRHDT and FYEKMQ (reference sequence). Trimming removed 7 bases from V and 3 bases from J; junction bases left unmatched: 6.

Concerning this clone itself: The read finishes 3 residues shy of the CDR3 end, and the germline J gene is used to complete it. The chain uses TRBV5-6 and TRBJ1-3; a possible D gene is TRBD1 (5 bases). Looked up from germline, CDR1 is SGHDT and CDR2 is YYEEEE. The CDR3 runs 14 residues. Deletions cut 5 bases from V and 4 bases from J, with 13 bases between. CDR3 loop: CASREAGRGNTIYF. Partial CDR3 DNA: TGTGCCAGCAGGGAAGCAGGGAGAGGAAACACC.

The CDR3 loop reads CAWTRGAGIFQETQYF. CDR3 DNA, as far as it was read: TGTGCCTGGACCAGGGGGGCAGGGATATTCCAAGAGACC. The V call is TRBV30, the J call TRBJ2-5; D perhaps matches TRBD1 (7 bases). The observed sequence ends 3 residues before the CDR3 terminus, with the missing tail filled in from the germline J gene. Germline V gene sequence: CDR1 GTSNPN, CDR2 SVGIG (reference sequence). Trimming left V 4 bases short and J 1 base short, with 19 bases between. There are 16 residues in the CDR3. Full variable domain (missing parts from reference TRBV30 and TRBJ2-5): SQTIHQWPATLVQPVGSPLSLECTVEGTSNPNLYWYRQAAGRGLQLLFYSVGIGQISSEVPQNLSASRPQDRQFILSSKKLLLSDSGFYLCAWTRGAGIFQETQYFGPGTRLLVL.

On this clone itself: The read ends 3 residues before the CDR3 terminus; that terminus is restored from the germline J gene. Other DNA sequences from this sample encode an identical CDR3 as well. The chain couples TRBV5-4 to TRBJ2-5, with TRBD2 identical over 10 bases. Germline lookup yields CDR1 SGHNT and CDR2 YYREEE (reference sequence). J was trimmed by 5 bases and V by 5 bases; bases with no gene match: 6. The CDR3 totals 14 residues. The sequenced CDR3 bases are TGTGCCAGCAGTTCGGAAGCGGGAGGGGAGACC. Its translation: CASSSEAGGET. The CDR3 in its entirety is CASSSEAGGETQYF. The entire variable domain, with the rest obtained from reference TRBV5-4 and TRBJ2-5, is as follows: ETGVTQSPTHLIKTRGQQVTLRCSSQSGHNTVSWYQQALGQGPQFIFQYYREEENGRGNFPPRFSGLQFPNYSSELNVNALELDDSALYLCASSSEAGGETQYFGPGTRLLVL.

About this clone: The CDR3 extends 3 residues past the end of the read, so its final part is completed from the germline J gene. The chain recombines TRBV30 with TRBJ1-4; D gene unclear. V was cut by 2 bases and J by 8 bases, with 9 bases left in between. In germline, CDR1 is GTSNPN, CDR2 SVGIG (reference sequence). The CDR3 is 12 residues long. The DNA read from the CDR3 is TGTGCCTGGAGTATGCTAAAGGAAAAA. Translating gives CAWSMLKEK. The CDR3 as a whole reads CAWSMLKEKLFF. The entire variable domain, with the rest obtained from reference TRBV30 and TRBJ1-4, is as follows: SQTIHQWPATLVQPVGSPLSLECTVEGTSNPNLYWYRQAAGRGLQLLFYSVGIGQISSEVPQNLSASRPQDRQFILSSKKLLLSDSGFYLCAWSMLKEKLFFGSGTQLSVL.

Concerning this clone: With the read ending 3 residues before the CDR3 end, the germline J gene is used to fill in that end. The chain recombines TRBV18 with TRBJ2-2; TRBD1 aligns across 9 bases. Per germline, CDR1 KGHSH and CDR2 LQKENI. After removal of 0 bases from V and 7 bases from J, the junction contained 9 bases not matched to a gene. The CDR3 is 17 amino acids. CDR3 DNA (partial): TGTGCCAGCTCACCACCCTCGGGACAGGGTACCATCGGGGAG. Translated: CASSPPSGQGTIGE. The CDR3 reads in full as CASSPPSGQGTIGELFF.

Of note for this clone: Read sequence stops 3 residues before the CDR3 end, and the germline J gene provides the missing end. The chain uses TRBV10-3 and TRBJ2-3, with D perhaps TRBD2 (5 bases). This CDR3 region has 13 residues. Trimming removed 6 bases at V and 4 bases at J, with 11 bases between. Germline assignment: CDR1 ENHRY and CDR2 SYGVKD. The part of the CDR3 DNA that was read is TGTGCCATCAGACCTAGCACGGCAGATACG. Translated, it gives CAIRPSTADT. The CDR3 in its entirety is CAIRPSTADTQYF.

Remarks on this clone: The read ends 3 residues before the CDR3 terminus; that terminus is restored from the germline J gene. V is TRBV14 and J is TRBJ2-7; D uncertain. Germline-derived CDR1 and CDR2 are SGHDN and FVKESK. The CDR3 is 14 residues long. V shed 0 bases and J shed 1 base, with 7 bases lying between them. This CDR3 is CASSQDRRSYEQYF. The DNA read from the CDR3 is TGTGCCAGCAGCCAAGACCGGCGGTCCTACGAG.

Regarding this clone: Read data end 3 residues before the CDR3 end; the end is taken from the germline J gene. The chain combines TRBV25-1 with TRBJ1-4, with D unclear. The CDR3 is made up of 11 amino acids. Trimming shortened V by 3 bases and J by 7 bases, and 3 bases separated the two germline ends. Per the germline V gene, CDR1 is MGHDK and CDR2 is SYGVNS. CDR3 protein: CASSDLEKLFF. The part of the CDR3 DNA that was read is TGTGCCAGCAGTGACCTTGAAAAA.

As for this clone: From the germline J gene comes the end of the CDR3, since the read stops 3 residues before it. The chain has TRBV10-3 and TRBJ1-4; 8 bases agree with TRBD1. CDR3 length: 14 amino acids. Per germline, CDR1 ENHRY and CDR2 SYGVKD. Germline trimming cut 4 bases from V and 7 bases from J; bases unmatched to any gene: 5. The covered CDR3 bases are TGTGCCATCAGTGTAAACAGGGGGATTGAAAAA. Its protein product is CAISVNRGIEK. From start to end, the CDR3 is CAISVNRGIEKLFF.

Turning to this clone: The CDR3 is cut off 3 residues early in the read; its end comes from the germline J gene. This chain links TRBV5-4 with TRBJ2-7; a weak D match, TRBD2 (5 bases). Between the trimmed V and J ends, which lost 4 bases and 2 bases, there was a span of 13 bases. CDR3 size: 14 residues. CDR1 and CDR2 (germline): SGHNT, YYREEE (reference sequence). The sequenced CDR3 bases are TGTGCCAGCAGCATTAGAGGGCAGCCCTACGAG. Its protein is CASSIRGQPYE. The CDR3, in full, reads CASSIRGQPYEQYF.

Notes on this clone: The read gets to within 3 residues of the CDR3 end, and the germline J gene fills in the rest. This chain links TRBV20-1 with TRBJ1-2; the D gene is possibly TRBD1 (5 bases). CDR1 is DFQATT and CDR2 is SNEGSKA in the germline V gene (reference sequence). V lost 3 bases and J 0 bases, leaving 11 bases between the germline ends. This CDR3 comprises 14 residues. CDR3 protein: CSASRDQANYGYTF. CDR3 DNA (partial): TGCAGTGCTAGCAGGGATCAAGCTAACTATGGC.

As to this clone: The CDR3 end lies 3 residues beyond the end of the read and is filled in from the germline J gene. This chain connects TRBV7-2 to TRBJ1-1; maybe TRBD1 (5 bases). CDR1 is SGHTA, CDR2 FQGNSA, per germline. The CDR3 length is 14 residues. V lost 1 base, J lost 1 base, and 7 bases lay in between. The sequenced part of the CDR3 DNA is TGTGCCAGCAGCTTAGGGCAGGGGAACACTGAA. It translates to CASSLGQGNTE. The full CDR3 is CASSLGQGNTEAFF.

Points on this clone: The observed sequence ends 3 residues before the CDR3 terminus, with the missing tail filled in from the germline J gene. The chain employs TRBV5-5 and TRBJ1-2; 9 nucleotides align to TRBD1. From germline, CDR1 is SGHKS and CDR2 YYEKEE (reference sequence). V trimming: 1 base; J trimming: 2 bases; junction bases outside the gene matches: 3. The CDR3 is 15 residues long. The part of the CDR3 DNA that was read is TGTGCCAGCAGCTTGACCGGGACAGGGAACTATGGC. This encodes CASSLTGTGNYG. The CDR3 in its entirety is CASSLTGTGNYGYTF.

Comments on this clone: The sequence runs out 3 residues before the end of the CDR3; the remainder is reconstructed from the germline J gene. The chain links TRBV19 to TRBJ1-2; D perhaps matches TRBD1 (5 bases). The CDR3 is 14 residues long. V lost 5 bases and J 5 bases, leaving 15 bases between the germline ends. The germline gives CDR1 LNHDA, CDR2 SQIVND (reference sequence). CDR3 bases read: TGTGCCAGTAGTTTGGGGGGACGCTGGTATGGC. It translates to CASSLGGRWYG. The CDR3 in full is CASSLGGRWYGYTF.

CDR3 sequence reads: CASSLNAAGAASTDTQYF. The covered CDR3 bases are TGTGCCAGCAGCTTAAACGCTGCGGGGGCAGCTAGCACAGATACG. V is TRBV7-3 and J is TRBJ2-3; weak D call: TRBD2 (7 bases). Read coverage stops 3 residues before the CDR3 terminus; the germline J gene supplies the remainder. The CDR3 spans 18 residues. Deletions cut 1 base from V and 0 bases from J, with 17 bases between. The germline V gene has CDR1 SGHTA and CDR2 FQGTGA.